This T cell receptor beta chain is drawn from a study of blood T cell repertoires in COVID-19. In the authors' methods: Reference gene primer amplification gave estimated nucleated cell counts. Using immunoSEQ multiplex PCR, the repertoire was profiled, and TCRdb retains in-frame clones only, with some absent. That table is the source of V, J and clone size, and D and trimming were worked out from the DNA. The sample holds about 400,000 clones, 70% to 90% seen once. V was clipped by 0 bases and J by 0 bases; unmatched bases: 9. There are 19 residues in the CDR3. Germline lookup yields CDR1 SGDLS and CDR2 YYNGEE.

The source of this sequence is a woman younger than 45 with acute COVID-19. Sequencing was done on a sample of PBMCs or T cells enriched from blood (not recorded which). V gene TRBV9 combines with J gene TRBJ1-1, with TRBD1 matching over 12 bases. This CDR3 is CASSVVPGQGARVNTEAFF. CDR3 DNA: TGTGCCAGCAGCGTAGTACCGGGACAGGGGGCGAGGGTGAACACTGAAGCTTTCTTT.